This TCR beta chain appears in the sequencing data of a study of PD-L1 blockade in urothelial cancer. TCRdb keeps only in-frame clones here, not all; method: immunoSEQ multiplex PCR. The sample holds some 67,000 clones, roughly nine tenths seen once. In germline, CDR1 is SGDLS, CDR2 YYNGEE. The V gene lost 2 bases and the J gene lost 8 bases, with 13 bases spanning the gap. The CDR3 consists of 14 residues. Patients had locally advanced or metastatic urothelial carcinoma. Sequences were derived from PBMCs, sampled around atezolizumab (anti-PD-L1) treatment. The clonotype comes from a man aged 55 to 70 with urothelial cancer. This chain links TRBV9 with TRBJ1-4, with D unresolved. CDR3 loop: CASSVAGGGEKLFF. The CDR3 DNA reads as TGTGCCAGCAGCGTGGCCGGAGGAGGGGAAAAACTGTTTTTT.